The rows below give T cell receptor beta chains drawn from one sample of a study of OX40 agonist ivuxolimab in advanced cancers. Sequenced by immunoSEQ multiplex PCR; TCRdb stores in-frame clones only, minus some. The sample includes roughly 17,000 clones, 78% of them seen just once. Specimen: CD4+ or CD8+ T cells sorted from blood, collected in a trial of the OX40 agonist ivuxolimab. Receptors originate from an adult with an advanced solid tumor such as melanoma, head and neck, liver or kidney cancer. CDR3s include the opening cysteine and the closing phenylalanine or tryptophan. The D gene is left open where the match is weak. Not every row has a clone size; where given, it reads once, few, many or a size class.

CDR3 DNA,CDR3 protein,V gene,D gene,J gene,clone size
TGTGCCAGTAGTATAGGCAGGGGAAACAATGAGCAGTTCTTC,CASSIGRGNNEQFF,TRBV19,NA,TRBJ2-1,NA
TGCGCCAGCAGCCAAGGGACAGGGGGAGGAGAGACCCAGTACTTC,CASSQGTGGGETQYF,TRBV4-1,TRBD1,TRBJ2-5,once
TGTGCCAGCAGCTCACTCCGGGACAGGCTCTACGAGCAGTACTTC,CASSSLRDRLYEQYF,TRBV27,TRBD1,TRBJ2-7,NA
TGTGCCAGTATCCCTACTAGCGGGGCCTACAATGAGCAGTTCTTC,CASIPTSGAYNEQFF,TRBV19,TRBD2,TRBJ2-1,NA
TGTGCCAGCAGTTTATTCGGGCCCTCCTCCTACAATGAGCAGTTCTTC,CASSLFGPSSYNEQFF,TRBV27,NA,TRBJ2-1,few
TGTGCCAGCAGCTTATGGACAGGGGTGGAAGAGACCCAGTACTTC,CASSLWTGVEETQYF,TRBV11-2,TRBD1,TRBJ2-5,NA
TGCGCCAGCAGCTTGACGACAGGGCGGGGGCATGGTGAAAAACTGTTTTTT,CASSLTTGRGHGEKLFF,TRBV5-1,TRBD1,TRBJ1-4,NA
TGTGCCAGCAGTGAAGCGGGGCCAGGCGAGCAGTACTTC,CASSEAGPGEQYF,TRBV6-1,NA,TRBJ2-7,NA
TGTGCCATCTCCTGGGGGCGCGAAGCTAACTATGGCTACACCTTC,CAISWGREANYGYTF,TRBV10-3,NA,TRBJ1-2,NA
TGTGCCAGCAGCCAGGGACTAGCGGGAGGGCCAGGTGAGCAGTTCTTC,CASSQGLAGGPGEQFF,TRBV7-7,TRBD2,TRBJ2-1,NA
TGTGCCAGCAGTACACTCTTCCGCCCCGTCTCAGGCCCCCCGGTGAATGGGTCACCCCTCCACTTT,CASSTLFRPVSGPPVNGSPLHF,TRBV27,NA,TRBJ1-6,NA
TGTGCCAGCCGGGACAGCTCCTACGAGCAGTACTTC,CASRDSSYEQYF,TRBV25-1,TRBD1,TRBJ2-7,NA
TGTGCCAGCAGCTTCAGGGGGTCCTACACAGATACGCAGTATTTT,CASSFRGSYTDTQYF,TRBV5-5,TRBD1,TRBJ2-3,NA
TGTGCCAGCAGTTATGGGACTAGCAGCTGGGGCGAGCAGTACTTC,CASSYGTSSWGEQYF,TRBV6-6,TRBD2,TRBJ2-7,NA
TGCAGTGCTAGAACCTTGGGTGGCTACACCTTC,CSARTLGGYTF,TRBV20-1,NA,TRBJ1-2,NA
TGCGCCAGCAGCCAAGTCCCGGGTCCAGGGGCTGAAGCTTTCTTT,CASSQVPGPGAEAFF,TRBV4-3,NA,TRBJ1-1,few
TGCGCCAGCAGCTTGGCCAATATTGTTGGGACCCCTGAAGCTTTCTTT,CASSLANIVGTPEAFF,TRBV5-1,NA,TRBJ1-1,NA
TGTGCCAGCAGTTTAATACCAACAGAGACCCTCACTGAAGCTTTCTTT,CASSLIPTETLTEAFF,TRBV27,NA,TRBJ1-1,NA
TGTGCCAGTAGTATCTTTGGCGGAGGTGAGCAGTTCTTC,CASSIFGGGEQFF,TRBV19,NA,TRBJ2-1,once
TGCGCCAGCAGCCAAGGACCCTGGGAGCGGTACAATGAGCAGTTCTTC,CASSQGPWERYNEQFF,TRBV4-3,NA,TRBJ2-1,NA
TGTGCCAGCAGTTTGATGGCTTACGAGCAGTACTTC,CASSLMAYEQYF,TRBV5-5,NA,TRBJ2-7,NA
TGTGCCAGCAGTTTAGGTACCATGGGCACAGGGGTCGGGACCCAGTACTTC,CASSLGTMGTGVGTQYF,TRBV28,TRBD1,TRBJ2-5,NA
TGCGCCAGCAGCCTGTCCCTTAACTCCTATAATTCACCCCTCCACTTT,CASSLSLNSYNSPLHF,TRBV4-3,NA,TRBJ1-6,NA
TGTGCCAGCAGTTCCGAGGATAGCGGGAGGGAGACCCAGTACTTC,CASSSEDSGRETQYF,TRBV27,TRBD2,TRBJ2-5,NA
TGTGCCAGCAGTGAACAGACAGCGGGTTTTTTGAACACCGGGGAGCTGTTTTTT,CASSEQTAGFLNTGELFF,TRBV6-1,NA,TRBJ2-2,NA
TGTGCCAGCAGTGAACGTGAGCAGTTCTTC,CASSEREQFF,TRBV6-1,NA,TRBJ2-1,once
TGTGCCAGCAGCTTGAACAGGGACCAGCCCCAGCATTTT,CASSLNRDQPQHF,TRBV11-2,NA,TRBJ1-5,NA
TGTGCCAGCAGCTTACTCCTGGGAGAGAATTCACCCCTCCACTTT,CASSLLLGENSPLHF,TRBV7-9,NA,TRBJ1-6,few
TGTGCCAGCAGCGTAGGGACTAGCGGGAACCACTTGAACGAGCAGTACTTC,CASSVGTSGNHLNEQYF,TRBV9,TRBD2,TRBJ2-7,NA
TGTGCCAGCAGCGTAGCGGGCGGGGGCAACACCGGGGAGCTGTTTTTT,CASSVAGGGNTGELFF,TRBV9,NA,TRBJ2-2,NA
TGTGCCAGCAGCCCTCAACAGGGGATGAACACTGAAGCTTTCTTT,CASSPQQGMNTEAFF,TRBV11-2,TRBD1,TRBJ1-1,NA
TGTGCCAGCAGCTCCCCAACTAGGACCTCGTCAATTGAGCAGTTCTTC,CASSSPTRTSSIEQFF,TRBV7-9,NA,TRBJ2-1,few
TGTGCCAGCAGCTCTATTGGGAAAGCTTTCTTT,CASSSIGKAFF,TRBV11-2,NA,TRBJ1-1,medium-sized
TGTGCCAGCGGGGGGATCCCCCGTTACGAGCAGTACTTC,CASGGIPRYEQYF,TRBV28,NA,TRBJ2-7,NA
TGTGCCAGCAGTGACAGCTACGAGCAGTACTTC,CASSDSYEQYF,TRBV7-6,NA,TRBJ2-7,medium-sized
TGTGCCAGCAGCTTACCGACTAGTTCCGGGGAGCTGTTTTTT,CASSLPTSSGELFF,TRBV7-6,NA,TRBJ2-2,few
TGTGTTCCGAGGGGACAGGGGACTAAACTCGAGCAGTACTTC,CVPRGQGTKLEQYF,TRBV19,TRBD1,TRBJ2-7,NA
TGTGCCAGCAGCGCCCGGGAAAATTTAGGAAACACCATATATTTT,CASSARENLGNTIYF,TRBV7-9,NA,TRBJ1-3,once
TGTGCCAGCAGCTTAGGGAGGCGGGAGGGCCGTCAGCAGTACTTC,CASSLGRREGRQQYF,TRBV13,TRBD2,TRBJ2-7,NA
TGTGCCAGCAGCTCCCCAGGAACTAACTATGGCTACACCTTC,CASSSPGTNYGYTF,TRBV9,NA,TRBJ1-2,NA